These 28 T cell receptor beta chains share one sample of origin, sequenced in a study of T cell responses to AZD1222 COVID-19 vaccine. Assay: immunoSEQ multiplex PCR; the TCRdb copy retains only in-frame clones and omits some. The data show about 170,000 clones, 90% seen once. The material sequenced was peripheral blood, taken on day 0 of AZD1222 vaccination. These receptors originate from an adult in good health.

The gene calls are TRBV29-1 and TRBJ1-2; D possibly corresponds to TRBD1 (6 bases). Deletions cut 0 bases from V and 6 bases from J, with 17 bases between. This CDR3 has 15 amino acids. Germline values: CDR1 SQVTM, CDR2 ANQGSEA. The CDR3 loop reads CSVEDQTGIDDGYTF. DNA of the CDR3: TGCAGCGTTGAAGATCAAACAGGGATTGACGATGGCTACACCTTC.

V usage is TRBV5-4 and J usage is TRBJ2-6, with TRBD1 matching over 7 bases. Germline CDR1 is SGHNT and CDR2 is YYREEE (reference sequence). This CDR3 comprises 15 residues. V lost 4 bases to trimming and J lost 5 bases; unmatched junction nucleotides: 6. The CDR3 DNA follows: TGTGCCAGCAGCCGGGCAGGGGGAAGGGCCAACGTCCTGACTTTC. Translated, it gives CASSRAGGRANVLTF. The whole variable domain, filled in from reference TRBV5-4 and TRBJ2-6, reads ETGVTQSPTHLIKTRGQQVTLRCSSQSGHNTVSWYQQALGQGPQFIFQYYREEENGRGNFPPRFSGLQFPNYSSELNVNALELDDSALYLCASSRAGGRANVLTFGAGSRLTVL.

The chain has TRBV19 and TRBJ1-2, with TRBD1 matching 7 bases. The CDR3 covers 15 residues. With 6 bases clipped from V and 2 bases from J, the junction kept 9 bases outside the gene matches. Per the germline V gene, CDR1 is LNHDA and CDR2 is SQIVND (reference sequence). The CDR3 bases are TGTGCCAGTAGCCTCCCCGGGACAGCAAACTATGGCTACACCTTC. It codes for CASSLPGTANYGYTF. Combining the CDR3 with reference TRBV19 and TRBJ1-2 gives the whole variable domain DGGITQSPKYLFRKEGQNVTLSCEQNLNHDAMYWYRQDPGQGLRLIYYSQIVNDFQKGDIAEGYSVSREKKESFPLTVTSAQKNPTAFYLCASSLPGTANYGYTFGSGTRLTVV.

The rearrangement uses TRBV12-5 and TRBJ1-4; D not resolved. CDR1 and CDR2 from the germline V gene are LGHNT and FRNRAP. The CDR3 has 16 residues. Trimming took off 1 base at V and 4 bases at J, with 13 bases between the two ends. The CDR3 spells CASGLGSGPGNEKLFF. Here the CDR3 DNA reads TGTGCTAGTGGTTTGGGGTCAGGTCCCGGTAATGAAAAACTGTTTTTT.

This rearrangement joins TRBV6-1 to TRBJ1-5; D not certain. The CDR3 is 14 amino acids. Germline values: CDR1 MNHNS, CDR2 SASEGT. V was trimmed by 3 bases and J by 0 bases, leaving 6 bases between them. In DNA form, the CDR3 reads TGTGCCAGCAGTGACGCAAATAGCAATCAGCCCCAGCATTTT. Encoded protein: CASSDANSNQPQHF.

The rearrangement joins TRBV18 to TRBJ2-7; D gene uncertain. The CDR3 spans 14 residues. In germline, CDR1 is KGHSH, CDR2 LQKENI. V was trimmed by 2 bases and J by 2 bases, leaving 10 bases between them. CDR3 DNA sequence: TGTGCCAGCTCACCAAATAAGGTTCCCTACGAGCAGTACTTC. Protein product: CASSPNKVPYEQYF.

V gene TRBV12-3 or TRBV12-4 combines with J gene TRBJ1-3, with D unresolved. Trimming took 5 bases from V and 5 from J, leaving 7 bases between them. The CDR3 totals 12 residues. The CDR3 nucleotides read TGTGCCAGCAGTCAAAGTAGAAACACCATATATTTT. This codes for CASSQSRNTIYF.

V usage is TRBV23-1 and J usage is TRBJ1-2, with D uncertain. TRBV23-1 is identified as an open reading frame with a role that is uncertain. The V and J ends lost 4 bases and 2 bases respectively, with 5 bases between them. This CDR3 has 12 residues. In DNA, the CDR3 is TGCGCCAGCAGTCTTCGGAACTATGGCTACACCTTC. Its translation: CASSLRNYGYTF.

J is TRBJ1-5 and V is TRBV4-2; tentative D call: TRBD1 (5 bases). CDR3 size: 17 residues. CDR1 is LGHNA, CDR2 YNFKEQ, per germline. Trimming cost V 4 bases and J 1 base, with 17 bases left between them. The CDR3 loop reads CASSPRWDATSNQPQHF. The CDR3 region has the DNA TGTGCCAGCAGCCCCCGGTGGGACGCTACAAGCAATCAGCCCCAGCATTTT.

The chain joins TRBV5-6 to TRBJ2-7, with TRBD1 matching 9 bases. The CDR3 is 16 residues long. V trimming: 4 bases; J trimming: 6 bases; junction bases outside the gene matches: 14. Germline loops: CDR1 SGHDT, CDR2 YYEEEE. The CDR3 is CASSRRRTGDRPEQYF. The DNA of the CDR3 is TGTGCCAGCAGCCGCCGGAGGACAGGGGATCGTCCCGAGCAGTACTTC. Full variable domain (rest looked up from reference TRBV5-6 and TRBJ2-7): DAGVTQSPTHLIKTRGQQVTLRCSPKSGHDTVSWYQQALGQGPQFIFQYYEEEERQRGNFPDRFSGHQFPNYSSELNVNALLLGDSALYLCASSRRRTGDRPEQYFGPGTRLTVT.

This chain links TRBV5-1 with TRBJ2-1, with a weak D call TRBD2 (6 bases). There are 15 residues in the CDR3. The germline V gene has CDR1 SGHRS and CDR2 YFSETQ. V lost 1 base to trimming and J lost 7 bases, with 15 bases between them. The CDR3: CASSLPDYPMNEQFF. In DNA form, the CDR3 reads TGCGCCAGCAGCTTGCCGGACTACCCGATGAATGAGCAGTTCTTC.

This CDR3 reads CASSQAVSSDNSPLHF. The DNA of the CDR3 is TGCGCCAGCAGCCAAGCAGTCTCATCGGATAATTCACCCCTCCACTTT. The chain carries TRBV4-1 and TRBJ1-6; D gene ambiguous. The germline V and J ends were trimmed by 1 base and 5 bases, with 12 bases remaining between them. The CDR3 length is 16 residues. Germline CDR1 MGHRA, CDR2 YSYEKL.

The chain employs TRBV5-6 and TRBJ1-4; 8 bases map to TRBD1. Looked up from germline, CDR1 is SGHDT and CDR2 is YYEEEE. The V gene end was trimmed by 3 bases and the J gene end by 7 bases; junction bases not matched to a gene: 8. This CDR3 comprises 15 residues. The CDR3: CASSSATGAGEKLFF. CDR3 DNA sequence: TGTGCCAGCAGCTCCGCGACAGGGGCCGGTGAAAAACTGTTTTTT.

The V gene is TRBV19, the J gene TRBJ1-2; 10 bases align to TRBD1. The CDR3 length is 14 residues. The germline V gene encodes CDR1 LNHDA and CDR2 SQIVND (reference sequence). V trimming: 4 bases; J trimming: 12 bases; junction bases outside the gene matches: 11. The CDR3 coding sequence is TGTGCCAGTAGTACTCGACAGGGGGCGCCGGGGGACACCTTC. Translation gives CASSTRQGAPGDTF.

This clone has more than one count but fewer than ten. The chain is built from TRBV7-2 and TRBJ1-1; TRBD1 might be the D (5 bases). V shed 2 bases and J shed 3 bases, with 13 bases lying between them. Germline V gene lookup returns CDR1 SGHTA and CDR2 FQGNSA. The CDR3 consists of 15 residues. The CDR3 nucleotides are TGTGCCAGCAGCTTATCCTGGGGCGGGCACACTGAAGCTTTCTTT. Translating gives CASSLSWGGHTEAFF.

V and J are TRBV5-4 and TRBJ2-1; 11 nucleotides match TRBD2. The CDR3 covers 19 residues. The germline V gene encodes CDR1 SGHNT and CDR2 YYREEE (reference sequence). V lost 3 bases, J lost 8 bases, and 19 bases stayed unmatched. The CDR3: CASSSTPGLADPGRDEQFF. The CDR3 DNA follows: TGTGCCAGCAGCTCTACTCCGGGACTAGCGGACCCGGGCCGGGATGAGCAGTTCTTC.

The rearrangement joins TRBV18 to TRBJ1-6; possible D gene TRBD1, 5 bases. The germline V and J ends were trimmed by 2 bases and 8 bases, with 10 bases remaining between them. The CDR3 is made up of 14 amino acids. Germline-derived CDR1 and CDR2 are KGHSH and LQKENI. In nucleotides, the CDR3 is TGTGCCAGCTCACCAGGGGCCAGGGATTCACCCCTCCACTTT. It is translated as CASSPGARDSPLHF.

The CDR3 DNA follows: TGTGCCAGCAGCCCGCGACAGATTTATAATTCACCCCTCCACTTT. It specifies CASSPRQIYNSPLHF. V gene TRBV14 combines with J gene TRBJ1-6; tentatively, D is TRBD1 (5 bases). Germline CDR1 SGHDN, CDR2 FVKESK. V lost 4 bases and J 4 bases, leaving 11 bases between the germline ends. The CDR3 is made up of 15 amino acids.

The chain uses TRBV7-6 and TRBJ1-6; 7 bases are a match to TRBD1. Unmatched junction bases numbered 8, after V lost 5 bases and J lost 7 bases. The CDR3 has 15 residues. Germline CDR1 SGHVS, CDR2 FNYEAQ. CDR3 loop: CASSSRQGQNSPLHF. For the CDR3, the DNA is TGTGCCAGCAGCAGTCGACAGGGCCAAAATTCACCCCTCCACTTT.

The chain joins TRBV7-2 to TRBJ2-7; 8 positions match TRBD1. Per germline, CDR1 SGHTA and CDR2 FQGNSA. Trimming at V came to 5 bases and at J to 6 bases, leaving 15 bases not matched to a gene. The CDR3 extends over 16 amino acids. The DNA of the CDR3 is TGTGCCAGCAGCGCCCTTGACAGGGGAGCTCCGGGCGAGCAGTACTTC. Translated, it gives CASSALDRGAPGEQYF.

The J gene is TRBJ1-6, the V gene TRBV21-1; the D call of TRBD1 is as the table states it, not checked on the DNA. TRBV21-1 counts as a pseudogene. The CDR3 runs 15 residues. This CDR3 reads CASSTFRDSYSPLHF. The CDR3, as DNA: TGTGCCAGCAGCACGTTTAGGGACAGTTATTCACCCCTCCACTTT.

The chain employs TRBV7-9 and TRBJ2-3; TRBD2 matches at 9 bases. The V segment lost 2 bases and the J segment 4 bases; nucleotides outside the gene matches: 10. The CDR3 extends over 17 amino acids. Germline V gene sequence: CDR1 SEHNR, CDR2 FQNEAQ (reference sequence). The CDR3 DNA is TGTGCCAGCAGCTTATGGGGGATAGCGGGGGAGGCAGATACGCAGTATTTT. Protein: CASSLWGIAGEADTQYF.

This chain uses TRBV6-2 or TRBV6-3 with TRBJ2-1, with D perhaps TRBD2 (6 bases). V lost 2 bases, J lost 2 bases, and 10 bases lay in between. Germline-derived CDR1 and CDR2 are MNHEY and SVGEGT. CDR3 size: 15 residues. CDR3 sequence: CASSYDREPYNEQFF. The CDR3 DNA sequence: TGTGCCAGCAGTTACGACCGGGAGCCCTACAATGAGCAGTTCTTC.

Worth noting for this clone: At one end the junction does not follow the germline gene, possibly because of a read error. Additional DNA sequences in this sample encode the identical CDR3. CDR3 in amino acids: CASSLRTGETQYF. Here the CDR3 DNA reads TGTGCTAGCAGCTTGCGGACAGGGGAGACCCAGTACTTC. The chain has TRBV5-6 and TRBJ2-5, with 8 bases fitting TRBD1. This CDR3 has 13 residues. Per germline, CDR1 SGHDT and CDR2 YYEEEE.

The V gene is TRBV2, the J gene TRBJ2-5, with TRBD1 matching over 10 bases. The ends lost 1 base at V and 1 base at J; junction bases unmatched: 18. This CDR3 comprises 21 residues. Germline assignment: CDR1 SNHLY and CDR2 FYNNEI. The CDR3 nucleotides read TGTGCCAGCAGTGAAGAGGAAGGTGGCAGGACAGGGGGAGGGGGCCAAGAGACCCAGTACTTC. Its translation is CASSEEEGGRTGGGGQETQYF.

This clone was recorded only once. The chain employs TRBV30 and TRBJ1-6, with D possibly TRBD1 on 5 matching bases. The V end lost 6 bases, the J end lost 9 bases, and 15 bases lay between the germline ends. This CDR3 has 13 amino acids. The V gene's germline CDR1 is GTSNPN and CDR2 SVGIG (reference sequence). Here the CDR3 reads CACSAGFGSPLHF. In DNA, the CDR3 is TGTGCCTGCTCGGCAGGGTTTGGTTCACCCCTCCACTTT.

J is TRBJ1-2 and V is TRBV6-1; 12 bases match TRBD1. The CDR3 has 15 residues. V was clipped by 2 bases and J by 8 bases; unmatched bases: 6. Germline values: CDR1 MNHNS, CDR2 SASEGT. The CDR3 sequence: CASSELGQGANGYTF. The CDR3 nucleotides read TGTGCCAGCAGTGAATTGGGACAGGGGGCCAACGGCTACACCTTC.

The chain uses TRBV12-5 and TRBJ2-2; D is uncertain. Germline V gene data show CDR1 as LGHNT and CDR2 as FRNRAP. V was pared by 8 bases and J by 6 bases, with 16 bases between. The CDR3 has 14 amino acids. This CDR3 is CASRQTDVPGELFF. In DNA, the CDR3 is TGTGCTAGTCGTCAGACGGACGTCCCCGGGGAGCTGTTTTTT.